This TCR beta chain appears in the sequencing data of a study of response to subunit inactivated influenza vaccine. MiXCR, run by TCRdb on the RT-PCR reads, gives a single entry per CDR3 protein. The data hold hundreds of thousands of distinct CDR3 sequences, with 12% to 15% observed a single time. The study, taken as a whole, reports: It was the authors' suggestion that each seasonal influenza vaccination recruits few new T cells.

Germline V gene sequence: CDR1 LNHDA, CDR2 SQIVND (reference sequence). With 10 bases clipped from V and 4 bases from J, the junction kept 11 bases outside the gene matches. There are 15 residues in the CDR3. On this clonotype: Antigen unknown.

The receptor comes from a man aged 50-59 years who received an inactivated influenza vaccine. Material: PBMCs from blood, obtained 14 to 15 days before vaccination. The chain joins TRBV19 to TRBJ2-3; TRBD2 aligns across 10 bases. The CDR3 DNA sequence: TGTGCCACCCGGACTAGCGGTCACATCGCAGATACGCAGTATTTT. Translated: CATRTSGHIADTQYF.